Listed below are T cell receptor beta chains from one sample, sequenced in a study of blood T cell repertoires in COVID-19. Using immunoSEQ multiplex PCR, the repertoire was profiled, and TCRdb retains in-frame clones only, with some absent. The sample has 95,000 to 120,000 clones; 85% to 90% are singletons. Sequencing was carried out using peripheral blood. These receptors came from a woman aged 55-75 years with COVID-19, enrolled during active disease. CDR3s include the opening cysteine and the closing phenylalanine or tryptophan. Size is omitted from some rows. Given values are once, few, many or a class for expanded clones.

CASSQDPANHYGYTF	few	TRBJ1-2	TRBV4-1
CASSNLRGSPLHF	few	TRBJ1-6	TRBV5-5
CASSLSRGTEAFF	.	TRBJ1-1	TRBV13
CASSSLTGQHYEQYF	.	TRBJ2-7	TRBV11-2
CASSIDPRAGIGYTF	few	TRBJ1-2	TRBV19
CASSSPRQGGSYEQYF	.	TRBJ2-7	TRBV6-2/TRBV6-3
CASSQLGVSNYGYTF	.	TRBJ1-2	TRBV3-1/TRBV3-2
CASSQVPGIGAGNTIYF	.	TRBJ1-3	TRBV3-1/TRBV3-2
CASSRLDAQYF	.	TRBJ2-3	TRBV6-5
CASSISGNSYEQYF	.	TRBJ2-7	TRBV19
CASSINGGGNQETQYF	.	TRBJ2-5	TRBV2
CATSDHGGRGGPDTQYF	.	TRBJ2-3	TRBV24-1
CASRAGTSAYEQYF	.	TRBJ2-7	TRBV2
CSLAVLRGVKQPQHF	.	TRBJ1-5	TRBV29-1
CAIGGNTGELFF	.	TRBJ2-2	TRBV10-3
CASSTRQQGPGDTQYF	.	TRBJ2-3	TRBV19
CASSRLGGYNSPLHF	.	TRBJ1-6	TRBV19
CASSPTGGDENGELFF	.	TRBJ2-2	TRBV11-3
CASGGGRDTGELFF	.	TRBJ2-2	TRBV10-1
CASSVTGSGNTIYF	.	TRBJ1-3	TRBV6-5
CAYRRDRAKNYGYTF	.	TRBJ1-2	TRBV30
CASSDQPGQGGSSYNSPLHF	.	TRBJ1-6	TRBV6-6
CASSLQVTDTQYF	.	TRBJ2-3	TRBV7-3
CASSPRQGGAYGYTF	.	TRBJ1-2	TRBV7-2
CASSRTGPYQPQHF	.	TRBJ1-5	TRBV7-9
CASSPQTVTYEQYF	.	TRBJ2-7	TRBV5-5
CASSPRSGGGYGYTF	.	TRBJ1-2	TRBV19
CASSLRPTGVGTNYGYTF	.	TRBJ1-2	TRBV7-8
CASSRAEHANQPQHF	.	TRBJ1-5	TRBV4-1
CASSVQGGEKLFF	.	TRBJ1-4	TRBV5-1
CASSLVGQGAHGYTF	.	TRBJ1-2	TRBV5-4
CASSYSLGGRAFF	.	TRBJ1-1	TRBV6-5
CASTDRGSSYEQYF	.	TRBJ2-7	TRBV3-1/TRBV3-2
CASSYQGQIYGYTF	.	TRBJ1-2	TRBV6-2/TRBV6-3
CASSTVSNEQFF	.	TRBJ2-1	TRBV2
CASSLFTAGTDTQYF	.	TRBJ2-3	TRBV7-3
CASSARRDEKLFF	.	TRBJ1-4	TRBV27
CSADRASGELFF	.	TRBJ2-2	TRBV29-1
CASSSTRNEQFF	.	TRBJ2-1	TRBV4-1
CASRSQGTNTEAFF	.	TRBJ1-1	TRBV5-5
CASSEGLAGALETQYF	.	TRBJ2-5	TRBV7-2
CATSRGVGGEETQYF	.	TRBJ2-5	TRBV2
CASSHTRGGPDTQYF	.	TRBJ2-3	TRBV4-3
CASRDRSHQPQHF	few	TRBJ1-5	TRBV6-5
CASSPSVGYRETKNIQYF	.	TRBJ2-4	TRBV7-7
CSVRAGTEMNTEAFF	.	TRBJ1-1	TRBV29-1
CASSSQGGGNQPQHF	.	TRBJ1-5	TRBV5-1
CASSVAGGRETQYF	.	TRBJ2-5	TRBV2
CASSSALAASTDTQYF	.	TRBJ2-3	TRBV5-1